Below, 18 T cell receptor beta chains from the same sample are listed, as sequenced in a study of cytomegalovirus exposure and HLA in healthy donors (dated by TCRdb to about 2017). Library construction relied on the immunoSEQ multiplex PCR assay. The multiplex PCR relied on a mix of 60 forward primers for TCR Vbeta segments and 13 reverse primers for TCR Jbeta segments. Not all clones reach the TCRdb copy of this immuneACCESS table, which keeps in-frame sequences only. Checked studies attribute under half of the gap to unresolved V genes and leave the rest unexplained. Within this sample are nearly 200,000 clones, with roughly 77% of them counted one time only. About 0.37% of the sample lies in the top ten. Sequences were obtained from PBMCs. The receptors were gathered from a male donor in good health and CMV-seropositive.

This rearrangement joins TRBV9 to TRBJ2-5, with D possibly being TRBD2 (7 bases). Germline V CDR1 and CDR2: SGDLS, YYNGEE. This CDR3 has 17 residues. Trimming pared 2 bases from V and 0 bases from J, leaving 17 bases between. The CDR3, as DNA: TGTGCCAGCAGCGTGGCGGGGGCGAGCCCCAACCAAGAGACCCAGTACTTC. Protein product: CASSVAGASPNQETQYF.

V gene TRBV7-9 combines with J gene TRBJ2-6, with TRBD1 identical over 8 bases. The length of the CDR3 is 15 residues. The V gene's germline CDR1 is SEHNR and CDR2 FQNEAQ (reference sequence). With 6 bases clipped from V and 3 bases from J, the junction kept 4 bases outside the gene matches. CDR3 in DNA: TGTGCCAGCAGGGGAGACAGGGGTGGGGCCAACGTCCTGACTTTC. Protein product: CASRGDRGGANVLTF.

Here the CDR3 DNA reads TGTGCCAGCAGCTTAGGGGCTAGAGGGTTGGGGGAGCAGTACTTC. It encodes CASSLGARGLGEQYF. V is TRBV7-2 and J is TRBJ2-7; D might be TRBD2 (5 bases). With 1 base removed from V and 7 bases from J, the gap between germline ends came to 17 bases. The CDR3 totals 15 residues. Germline V CDR1 and CDR2: SGHTA, FQGNSA.

DNA for the CDR3: TGTGCCAGCATTCTGACATTGGGCACTGAAGCTTTCTTT. Translating it yields CASILTLGTEAFF. The chain has TRBV6-6 and TRBJ1-1; unclear D gene. The CDR3 is made up of 13 amino acids. V gave up 7 bases and J gave up 4 bases, with 13 bases separating them. Germline assignment: CDR1 MNHNY and CDR2 SVGAGI (reference sequence).

The chain employs TRBV27 and TRBJ2-5; 8 positions match TRBD1. The CDR3 is 16 residues long. With V trimmed by 1 base and J by 5 bases, 9 bases remained unmatched. Germline loops: CDR1 MNHEY, CDR2 SMNVEV (reference sequence). This chain's CDR3 is CASSLFGTGSYETQYF. The CDR3 DNA sequence: TGTGCCAGCAGTTTATTCGGGACAGGATCATACGAGACCCAGTACTTC.

The chain uses TRBV6-5 and TRBJ2-1; D perhaps matches TRBD1 (5 bases). The germline V gene encodes CDR1 MNHEY and CDR2 SVGAGI. The CDR3 is 16 amino acids. V lost 3 bases to trimming and J lost 0 bases, with 12 bases between them. CDR3 protein: CASSYTRESSYNEQFF. CDR3 coding DNA: TGTGCCAGCAGTTATACCAGGGAAAGCTCCTACAATGAGCAGTTCTTC.

The V call is TRBV2, the J call TRBJ1-2, with D tentatively TRBD1 (5 bases). CDR3 length: 14 residues. Looked up from germline, CDR1 is SNHLY and CDR2 is FYNNEI. V gave up 6 bases and J gave up 4 bases, with 15 bases separating them. The CDR3 sequence is CASRQGGGIYGYTF. The CDR3 region has the DNA TGTGCCAGCAGACAAGGTGGGGGGATCTATGGCTACACCTTC. The full variable domain, with the rest looked up from reference TRBV2 and TRBJ1-2, is EPEVTQTPSHQVTQMGQEVILRCVPISNHLYFYWYRQILGQKVEFLVSFYNNEISEKSEIFDDQFSVERPDGSNFTLKIRSTKLEDSAMYFCASRQGGGIYGYTFGSGTRLTVV.

V and J are TRBV7-2 and TRBJ2-7, with 12 nucleotides matching TRBD2. Germline loops: CDR1 SGHTA, CDR2 FQGNSA. V gave up 3 bases and J gave up 3 bases; unmatched junction bases: 3. CDR3 length: 15 residues. Here the CDR3 reads CASSFGLAGFYEQYF. The CDR3 DNA sequence: TGTGCCAGCAGCTTCGGACTAGCGGGGTTCTACGAGCAGTACTTC.

This chain links TRBV6-5 with TRBJ1-1; no clear D. The CDR3 loop spans 13 amino acids. In germline, CDR1 is MNHEY, CDR2 SVGAGI. Deletions cut 0 bases from V and 7 bases from J, with 9 bases between. CDR3 protein: CASSYSRADEAFF. The CDR3 region has the DNA TGTGCCAGCAGTTACTCGAGGGCAGATGAAGCTTTCTTT.

The V gene is TRBV7-2, the J gene TRBJ2-5; D is possibly TRBD1 (6 bases). The CDR3 loop spans 15 amino acids. V gave up 2 bases and J gave up 3 bases, with 13 bases separating them. In germline, CDR1 is SGHTA, CDR2 FQGNSA. CDR3 DNA sequence: TGTGCCAGCAGCTTACCCCTTACAGGGAAAGAGACCCAGTACTTC. Its translation: CASSLPLTGKETQYF.

This clone was seen once. The chain carries TRBV6-5 and TRBJ2-7; D might be TRBD1 (5 bases). CDR1 is MNHEY and CDR2 is SVGAGI in the germline V gene. CDR3 length: 12 residues. Trimming took 8 bases from V and 1 from J, leaving 9 bases between them. CDR3: CASRRGSYEQYF. The CDR3 region has the DNA TGTGCCAGCCGAAGGGGTTCCTACGAGCAGTACTTC.

The J gene is TRBJ1-6, the V gene TRBV19, with TRBD1 matching 10 bases. Germline assignment: CDR1 LNHDA and CDR2 SQIVND (reference sequence). V shed 6 bases and J 7 bases; nucleotides not matched to a gene: 9. The CDR3 runs to 16 residues. CDR3 coding DNA: TGTGCCAGTAGGACAGGGGGCCGGGTATTAAATTCACCCCTCCACTTT. This encodes CASRTGGRVLNSPLHF.

The genes are TRBV5-6 and TRBJ1-1, with a possible D match to TRBD1 (6 bases). This CDR3 comprises 14 residues. Trimming stripped 0 bases from V and 4 bases from J, with 10 bases between. Germline loops: CDR1 SGHDT, CDR2 YYEEEE. The CDR3 bases are TGTGCCAGCAGCTTGGGGACAGTTATCACTGAAGCTTTCTTT. Amino acid sequence: CASSLGTVITEAFF.

The chain links TRBV30 to TRBJ2-4; 7 bases align to TRBD1. Trimming removed 0 bases from V and 0 bases from J; junction bases left unmatched: 11. CDR1 and CDR2 from the germline V gene are GTSNPN and SVGIG (reference sequence). CDR3 size: 18 residues. The CDR3 DNA follows: TGTGCCTGGAGTGTAGCACAGGGGAGTTTTTTAGCCAAAAACATTCAGTACTTC. This sequence encodes CAWSVAQGSFLAKNIQYF. Looking up the rest from reference TRBV30 and TRBJ2-4 gives the full variable domain: SQTIHQWPATLVQPVGSPLSLECTVEGTSNPNLYWYRQAAGRGLQLLFYSVGIGQISSEVPQNLSASRPQDRQFILSSKKLLLSDSGFYLCAWSVAQGSFLAKNIQYFGAGTRLSVL.

This clone occurred once. The chain has TRBV18 and TRBJ2-1, with 11 bases lining up with TRBD2. Looked up from germline, CDR1 is KGHSH and CDR2 is LQKENI. J was trimmed by 8 bases and V by 3 bases; bases with no gene match: 6. The CDR3 consists of 15 residues. Here the CDR3 reads CASSPKTSGSYEQFF. In nucleotides, the CDR3 is TGTGCCAGCTCACCGAAAACTAGCGGGAGTTATGAGCAGTTCTTC.

This chain uses TRBV10-3 with TRBJ2-3; D not certain. Germline-derived CDR1 and CDR2 are ENHRY and SYGVKD. V lost 7 bases to trimming and J lost 2 bases, with 19 bases between them. The CDR3 runs 16 residues. The CDR3 DNA reads TGTGCCATCAAATCTCAGACAAATTCCTACACAGATACGCAGTATTTT. Amino acids: CAIKSQTNSYTDTQYF.

The CDR3 spells CSVGRGSYNEQFF. The CDR3 DNA is TGCAGCGTTGGTAGGGGGTCATACAATGAGCAGTTCTTC. V is TRBV29-1 and J is TRBJ2-1, with D perhaps matching TRBD1 (6 bases). The V end was cut by 4 bases, the J end by 4 bases, with 11 bases between. CDR1 and CDR2 from the germline V gene are SQVTM and ANQGSEA. This CDR3 comprises 13 residues.

V gene TRBV30 combines with J gene TRBJ1-1; no definite D call. The germline CDR1 and CDR2 sequences are GTSNPN and SVGIG (reference sequence). V lost 4 bases to trimming and J lost 1 base, with 10 bases between them. The CDR3 has 13 residues. CDR3 in DNA: TGTGCCTGGACGGTTGGGCAGAACACTGAAGCTTTCTTT. Translation: CAWTVGQNTEAFF.